Presented here are 2 T cell receptor beta chains from one specimen sequenced in a study of blood T cell repertoires in COVID-19. Produced via immunoSEQ multiplex PCR; TCRdb's table is partial and in-frame only. The table lists about 290,000 clones, 80% to 90% of them singletons, with 2.5% to 3% in the top ten. The sample taken for sequencing was peripheral blood. Every receptor here comes from a woman aged 25 to 39 with active or convalescent COVID-19.

The chain couples TRBV3-1 (or the pseudogene TRBV3-2) to TRBJ2-7; TRBD2 aligns across 8 bases. Germline loops: CDR1 LGHDT, CDR2 YNNKEL (reference sequence). The CDR3 totals 14 residues. J was trimmed by 5 bases and V by 1 base; bases with no gene match: 4. CDR3 sequence (DNA): TGTGCCAGCAGCCAAGCGGGGGGGCCGAACGAGCAGTACTTC. Its translation is CASSQAGGPNEQYF.

This sequence joins TRBV24-1 and TRBJ1-3; D is undetermined. The CDR3 is 14 residues long. Germline V lookup: CDR1 KGHDR, CDR2 SFDVKD. The ends were cut back, 3 bases at V and 2 bases at J, with 7 bases in the middle. The DNA for the CDR3 is TGTGCCACCAGTGATGGAGGCCCTGGAAACACCATATATTTT. Protein product: CATSDGGPGNTIYF.